The 13 T cell receptor beta chains below come from one sample, sequenced in a study of OX40 agonist ivuxolimab in advanced cancers. Assay used: immunoSEQ multiplex PCR; TCRdb lists only in-frame clones, some missing. The data show about 33,000 clones, over 85% seen once. The source material was CD4+ or CD8+ T cells sorted from blood, sampled in a trial of the OX40 agonist ivuxolimab. The receptors were sampled from an adult with an advanced solid tumor such as melanoma, head and neck, liver or kidney cancer.

This sequence joins TRBV7-9 and TRBJ2-3; 7 positions agree with TRBD1. Germline CDR1 reads SEHNR; CDR2 reads FQNEAQ (reference sequence). J gave up 5 bases and V 5 bases, and 10 bases lay outside the gene matches. The CDR3 has 15 amino acids. CDR3 in amino acids: CASSPTVPGGDTQYF. DNA for the CDR3: TGTGCCAGCAGCCCCACCGTTCCAGGGGGAGATACGCAGTATTTT.

V gene TRBV5-1 combines with J gene TRBJ1-2; D perhaps matches TRBD1 (6 bases). This CDR3 has 14 amino acids. V was shortened by 2 bases and J by 8 bases, with 16 bases between the two germline ends. Germline CDR1 SGHRS, CDR2 YFSETQ. The chain's CDR3 is CASSFSGGLGGYTF. Here the CDR3 DNA reads TGCGCCAGCAGCTTCTCCGGGGGGCTGGGAGGCTACACCTTC.

This chain connects TRBV10-3 to TRBJ1-3, with a possible D match to TRBD1 (5 bases). The CDR3 is made up of 16 amino acids. V shed 4 bases and J shed 1 base, with 14 bases lying between them. The germline V gene has CDR1 ENHRY and CDR2 SYGVKD. CDR3 nucleotides: TGTGCCATCAGTGCTTCGACGGGGGATTCTGGAAACACCATATATTTT. Translation gives CAISASTGDSGNTIYF.

This chain links TRBV5-1 with TRBJ1-4; TRBD1 matches 9 bases. Trimming cost V 0 bases and J 8 bases; bases outside gene matches: 11. CDR3 length equals 17 residues. Germline V CDR1 and CDR2: SGHRS, YFSETQ. The CDR3 region is CASSLGPQGALREKLFF. The CDR3 region has the DNA TGCGCCAGCAGCTTGGGGCCACAGGGGGCACTTAGGGAAAAACTGTTTTTT.

CDR3 coding DNA: TGTGCCAGCAGCTTAATGGGGCCCGGGACTAGCGGGAGGAATGAGCAGTTCTTC. Protein sequence: CASSLMGPGTSGRNEQFF. This sequence joins TRBV7-3 and TRBJ2-1, with TRBD2 matching over 15 bases. The CDR3 is made up of 18 amino acids. The germline V gene encodes CDR1 SGHTA and CDR2 FQGTGA. The trim removed 1 base at V and 7 bases at J, leaving 8 bases unmatched.

The chain joins TRBV7-9 to TRBJ1-3; maybe TRBD1 (5 bases). V was trimmed by 5 bases and J by 9 bases, leaving 20 bases between them. The CDR3 has 15 residues. Germline V lookup: CDR1 SEHNR, CDR2 FQNEAQ (reference sequence). CDR3 sequence (DNA): TGTGCCAGCAGCCATCGGATGGCCGGGACGGGCACCATATATTTT. It specifies CASSHRMAGTGTIYF. Full variable domain (missing parts from reference TRBV7-9 and TRBJ1-3): DTGVSQNPRHKITKRGQNVTFRCDPISEHNRLYWYRQTLGQGPEFLTYFQNEAQLEKSRLLSDRFSAERPKGSFSTLEIQRTEQGDSAMYLCASSHRMAGTGTIYFGEGSWLTVV.

The genes are TRBV12-5 and TRBJ2-5; TRBD2 matches at 8 bases. The DNA end favors TRBJ2-7, so the J call may be wrong. Germline CDR1 and CDR2: LGHNT and FRNRAP. The CDR3 loop spans 16 amino acids. The DNA of the CDR3 is TGTGCTAGTGGTTTCCGAGGGGCGGGAGGTTCCTACGAGCAGTACTTC. Translating it yields CASGFRGAGGSYEQYF.

V gene TRBV7-2 combines with J gene TRBJ1-6; D possibly corresponds to TRBD1 (6 bases). Trimming pared 1 base from V and 8 bases from J, leaving 12 bases between. Per germline, CDR1 SGHTA and CDR2 FQGNSA. The length of the CDR3 is 15 residues. The CDR3 is CASSLDPGADSPLHF. The CDR3, as DNA: TGTGCCAGCAGCTTAGATCCAGGGGCTGATTCACCCCTCCACTTT. The variable domain in full, completed from reference TRBV7-2 and TRBJ1-6, reads GAGVSQSPSNKVTEKGKDVELRCDPISGHTALYWYRQSLGQGLEFLIYFQGNSAPDKSGLPSDRFSAERTGGSVSTLTIQRTQQEDSAVYLCASSLDPGADSPLHFGNGTRLTVT.

CDR3 sequence (DNA): TGTGCCAGCAGTGGGGCTAGCGGGACCTACAATGAGCAGTTCTTC. Its protein product is CASSGASGTYNEQFF. This chain links TRBV2 with TRBJ2-1; 9 nucleotides align to TRBD2. Germline trimming cut 4 bases from V and 2 bases from J; bases unmatched to any gene: 3. Germline lookup yields CDR1 SNHLY and CDR2 FYNNEI. This CDR3 has 15 amino acids.

This clone came up once. This chain connects TRBV9 to TRBJ1-6, with 7 nucleotides matching TRBD1. The CDR3 runs 17 residues. The junction had 10 bases not matched to a gene; V was cut back by 0 bases and J by 7 bases. Germline CDR1 is SGDLS and CDR2 is YYNGEE. This CDR3 reads CASSVEDRVRPNSPLHF. For the CDR3, the DNA is TGTGCCAGCAGCGTAGAAGACAGGGTACGTCCGAATTCACCCCTCCACTTT.

This clone was observed a few times. The genes are TRBV5-5 and TRBJ1-1; D ambiguous. The CDR3 extends over 14 amino acids. V lost 2 bases, J lost 2 bases, and 10 bases lay in between. The germline gives CDR1 SGHKS, CDR2 YYEKEE (reference sequence). In DNA form, the CDR3 reads TGTGCCAGCAGCTTTATGACCCGTAACACTGAAGCTTTCTTT. Encoded protein: CASSFMTRNTEAFF.

This chain links TRBV7-2 with TRBJ2-3, with unresolved D. Germline CDR1 SGHTA, CDR2 FQGNSA. The germline V and J ends were trimmed by 1 base and 2 bases, with 7 bases remaining between them. CDR3 size: 14 residues. This CDR3 is CASSLVASTDTQYF. CDR3 sequence (DNA): TGTGCCAGCAGCTTAGTGGCTTCCACAGATACGCAGTATTTT.

The V call is TRBV11-3, the J call TRBJ2-1, with a possible D match to TRBD2 (5 bases). Trimming stripped 1 base from V and 9 bases from J, with 10 bases between. CDR1 is SGHNT, CDR2 YENEEA, per germline. CDR3 size: 13 residues. The CDR3 DNA reads as TGTGCCAGCAGCTTAGTTGAAGGGAGTGAGCAGTTCTTC. Protein: CASSLVEGSEQFF.